These 23 T cell receptor beta chains were all obtained from the same sample, sequenced in a study of blood T cell repertoires in COVID-19. Sequencing was performed with immunoSEQ multiplex PCR; in TCRdb, only in-frame clones are kept and a portion is missing. The table includes nearly 90,000 clones, about three quarters detected once. Specimen: peripheral blood. All receptors derive from a woman of 80 years or more with acute or convalescent COVID-19.

The rearrangement links TRBV7-2 to TRBJ1-1, with D unclear. This CDR3 contains 15 residues. V shed 4 bases and J shed 1 base, with 13 bases lying between them. Germline-derived CDR1 and CDR2 are SGHTA and FQGNSA. CDR3 nucleotides: TGTGCCAGCAGCTCCGGTTCGCACGGGAACACTGAAGCTTTCTTT. Protein sequence: CASSSGSHGNTEAFF.

The rearrangement uses TRBV15 and TRBJ1-1, with D possibly being TRBD1 (6 bases). CDR1 is LNHNV, CDR2 YYDKDF, per germline (reference sequence). V lost 3 bases, J lost 6 bases, and 14 bases lay in between. The CDR3 runs to 14 residues. The CDR3 nucleotides read TGTGCCACCAGCAGGTTACACAGGGATGCTGAAGCTTTCTTT. As protein: CATSRLHRDAEAFF.

This sequence joins TRBV19 and TRBJ1-2, with 9 bases aligning to TRBD1. The V segment lost 0 bases and the J segment 3 bases; nucleotides outside the gene matches: 8. The CDR3 has 17 amino acids. Germline CDR1 reads LNHDA; CDR2 reads SQIVND (reference sequence). The DNA of the CDR3 is TGTGCCAGTAGTATAGACCCGGACAGGGGTCCCTACTATGGCTACACCTTC. It codes for CASSIDPDRGPYYGYTF. Using reference TRBV19 and TRBJ1-2 for the parts outside the CDR3, the full variable domain is DGGITQSPKYLFRKEGQNVTLSCEQNLNHDAMYWYRQDPGQGLRLIYYSQIVNDFQKGDIAEGYSVSREKKESFPLTVTSAQKNPTAFYLCASSIDPDRGPYYGYTFGSGTRLTVV.

The chain combines TRBV5-1 with TRBJ2-2; D is possibly TRBD1 (5 bases). V was pared by 0 bases and J by 4 bases, with 7 bases between. This CDR3 is 14 amino acids long. CDR1 and CDR2 from the germline V gene are SGHRS and YFSETQ. The CDR3 DNA reads TGCGCCAGCAGCTTGGATAGGGGCACCGGGGAGCTGTTTTTT. Translating gives CASSLDRGTGELFF.

V gene TRBV5-1 combines with J gene TRBJ1-2, with 10 nucleotides matching TRBD1. The CDR3 loop spans 16 amino acids. The germline V gene encodes CDR1 SGHRS and CDR2 YFSETQ. Trimming took 5 bases from V and 11 from J; bases not matched to a gene: 18. The CDR3 is CASRSPGRDRGVVYTF. The CDR3 DNA reads as TGCGCCAGCAGGTCCCCTGGTAGGGACAGGGGAGTTGTATACACCTTC. The full variable domain, with the rest looked up from reference TRBV5-1 and TRBJ1-2, is KAGVTQTPRYLIKTRGQQVTLSCSPISGHRSVSWYQQTPGQGLQFLFEYFSETQRNKGNFPGRFSGRQFSNSRSEMNVSTLELGDSALYLCASRSPGRDRGVVYTFGSGTRLTVV.

The DNA for the CDR3 is TGTGCCAGCAGCCTGTCACACACAGATACGCAGTATTTT. Its protein product is CASSLSHTDTQYF. This chain uses TRBV9 with TRBJ2-3; the D is unclear. Germline V CDR1 and CDR2: SGDLS, YYNGEE. This CDR3 contains 13 residues. Trimming cost V 4 bases and J 2 bases, with 8 bases left between them.

Turning to this clone: Other DNA sequences in the same sample also yield this CDR3. The chain recombines TRBV30 with TRBJ1-6; the D gene is possibly TRBD1 (5 bases). Trimming cost V 0 bases and J 4 bases, with 10 bases left between them. Germline V gives CDR1 GTSNPN, CDR2 SVGIG (reference sequence). This CDR3 is 15 amino acids long. Here the CDR3 DNA reads TGTGCCTGGAGTGTAAGGGGTACGTATAATTCACCCCTCCACTTT. It yields the protein CAWSVRGTYNSPLHF. Variable domain in full (rest from reference TRBV30 and TRBJ1-6): SQTIHQWPATLVQPVGSPLSLECTVEGTSNPNLYWYRQAAGRGLQLLFYSVGIGQISSEVPQNLSASRPQDRQFILSSKKLLLSDSGFYLCAWSVRGTYNSPLHFGNGTRLTVT.

The genes are TRBV4-2 and TRBJ1-3, with 7 bases that match TRBD1. This CDR3 is 15 amino acids long. The germline gives CDR1 LGHNA, CDR2 YNFKEQ. The V segment lost 1 base and the J segment 2 bases; nucleotides outside the gene matches: 2. The CDR3: CASSQGDSAGNTIYF. The DNA for the CDR3 is TGTGCCAGCAGCCAAGGGGACAGCGCTGGAAACACCATATATTTT.

The V gene is TRBV4-3, the J gene TRBJ2-5, with a tentative D call TRBD1 (6 bases). With 4 bases removed from V and 1 base from J, the gap between germline ends came to 16 bases. The CDR3 sequence is 16 residues long. Germline CDR1 LGHNA, CDR2 YSLEER. DNA of the CDR3: TGCGCCAGCAGCCCGGGACCAAGGGGGAGCCAAGAGACCCAGTACTTC. Translating it yields CASSPGPRGSQETQYF.

This chain uses TRBV20-1 with TRBJ1-1; TRBD1 might be the D (6 bases). Looked up from germline, CDR1 is DFQATT and CDR2 is SNEGSKA (reference sequence). V lost 7 bases and J lost 1, with 7 bases in between. The CDR3 length is 11 residues. The CDR3 here is CSVGANTEAFF. The CDR3 DNA sequence: TGCAGTGTGGGGGCGAACACTGAAGCTTTCTTT.

This chain links TRBV24-1 with TRBJ2-1; TRBD1 matches at 10 bases. Unmatched junction bases numbered 8, after V lost 3 bases and J lost 7 bases. The germline gives CDR1 KGHDR, CDR2 SFDVKD. This CDR3 has 16 amino acids. This CDR3 reads CATSDPRDRGGNEQFF. The DNA of the CDR3 is TGTGCCACCAGTGATCCCCGGGACAGGGGAGGGAATGAGCAGTTCTTC.

This clone has a single count. The J gene is TRBJ1-2, the V gene TRBV18, with 8 positions matching TRBD1. This CDR3 is 13 amino acids long. Trimming took 4 bases from V and 6 from J; bases not matched to a gene: 4. The V gene's germline CDR1 is KGHSH and CDR2 LQKENI. The CDR3 region is CASSRSTGDGYTF. In DNA, the CDR3 is TGTGCCAGCTCACGATCGACAGGGGATGGCTACACCTTC.

The chain combines TRBV27 with TRBJ1-5; D is unclear. There are 12 residues in the CDR3. V was pared by 5 bases and J by 3 bases, with 5 bases between. The germline CDR1 and CDR2 sequences are MNHEY and SMNVEV (reference sequence). Here the CDR3 reads CASSPLNQPQHF. The CDR3 nucleotides are TGTGCCAGCAGTCCTCTCAATCAGCCCCAGCATTTT.

This clone was seen only a few times. The sample contains more than one DNA sequence encoding this CDR3. The chain has TRBV18 and TRBJ1-1; D is uncertain. CDR3 length: 13 amino acids. V shed 3 bases and J shed 1 base, with 6 bases lying between them. Germline lookup yields CDR1 KGHSH and CDR2 LQKENI. In DNA form, the CDR3 reads TGTGCCAGCTCACCGGAGAGGAACACTGAAGCTTTCTTT. This sequence encodes CASSPERNTEAFF.

This clone showed up just once. The rearrangement links TRBV7-9 to TRBJ1-3, with TRBD1 matching 9 bases. The J segment lost 6 bases and the V segment lost 3 bases, leaving 3 bases of the junction unmatched. The CDR3 runs to 14 residues. Germline V gene data show CDR1 as SEHNR and CDR2 as FQNEAQ (reference sequence). Here the CDR3 DNA reads TGTGCCAGCAGCTTCGGACAGGGGATAAACACCATATATTTT. Its protein product is CASSFGQGINTIYF.

The V call is TRBV6-2 or TRBV6-3, the J call TRBJ1-1; 9 bases agree with TRBD1. V lost 6 bases and J lost 7; bases outside the gene matches: 18. CDR1 and CDR2 from the germline V gene are MNHEY and SVGEGT. CDR3 size: 17 residues. CDR3 region: CASSPLGGTGKKGEAFF. The CDR3, as DNA: TGTGCCAGCAGCCCCCTTGGCGGGACAGGGAAGAAGGGTGAAGCTTTCTTT.

The chain carries TRBV7-9 and TRBJ1-6, with a possible D match to TRBD1 (6 bases). The CDR3 consists of 15 residues. CDR1 is SEHNR, CDR2 FQNEAQ, per germline (reference sequence). Between the trimmed V and J ends, which lost 5 bases and 6 bases, there was a span of 14 bases. CDR3 sequence reads: CASSRGQSVNSPLHF. The CDR3 DNA follows: TGTGCCAGCAGCCGAGGACAGAGCGTTAATTCACCCCTCCACTTT.

The chain carries TRBV2 and TRBJ1-5; D unclear. Germline assignment: CDR1 SNHLY and CDR2 FYNNEI. The CDR3 covers 13 residues. Trimming removed 8 bases at V and 11 bases at J, with 19 bases between. This chain's CDR3 is CASQVAALGTQHF. The CDR3 nucleotides are TGTGCCAGCCAGGTGGCAGCCCTCGGAACCCAGCATTTT.

This clone has a handful of counts. This rearrangement joins TRBV28 to TRBJ1-1, with D maybe TRBD1 (6 bases). V was trimmed by 3 bases and J by 5 bases, leaving 19 bases between them. The CDR3 has 16 amino acids. CDR1 and CDR2 (germline): MDHEN, SYDVKM. CDR3 in DNA: TGTGCCAGCAGTTTTAGGCCCGACAGGCGGAGGACTGAAGCTTTCTTT. It translates to CASSFRPDRRRTEAFF. Combining the CDR3 with reference TRBV28 and TRBJ1-1 gives the whole variable domain DVKVTQSSRYLVKRTGEKVFLECVQDMDHENMFWYRQDPGLGLRLIYFSYDVKMKEKGDIPEGYSVSREKKERFSLILESASTNQTSMYLCASSFRPDRRRTEAFFGQGTRLTVV.

The J gene is TRBJ1-5, the V gene TRBV19; 10 nucleotides align to TRBD1. Germline V gives CDR1 LNHDA, CDR2 SQIVND (reference sequence). Losses at the gene ends were 6 bases for V and 6 bases for J; bases not matched to a gene: 11. The CDR3 has 16 residues. The DNA of the CDR3 is TGTGCCAGTAGCCAGATCGGGAGGACAGGGGGTCAGCCCCAGCATTTT. This gives the protein CASSQIGRTGGQPQHF. Looking up the rest from reference TRBV19 and TRBJ1-5 gives the full variable domain: DGGITQSPKYLFRKEGQNVTLSCEQNLNHDAMYWYRQDPGQGLRLIYYSQIVNDFQKGDIAEGYSVSREKKESFPLTVTSAQKNPTAFYLCASSQIGRTGGQPQHFGDGTRLSIL.

V usage is TRBV24-1 and J usage is TRBJ1-2; 7 bases align to TRBD1. The V and J ends lost 3 bases and 2 bases, in that order; junction bases with no gene match: 8. Looked up from germline, CDR1 is KGHDR and CDR2 is SFDVKD. CDR3 length: 16 amino acids. Written as DNA, the CDR3 is TGTGCCACCAGTGATCCGTGGAAGACAGGGAACTATGGCTACACCTTC. It encodes CATSDPWKTGNYGYTF.

The chain carries TRBV6-5 and TRBJ2-1; 9 positions match TRBD1. The CDR3 is made up of 14 amino acids. V lost 6 bases and J lost 7; bases outside the gene matches: 7. Germline values: CDR1 MNHEY, CDR2 SVGAGI. This CDR3 is CASRPRDRANEQFF. The CDR3 nucleotides read TGTGCCAGCAGACCCCGGGACAGGGCGAATGAGCAGTTCTTC.

The rearrangement links TRBV11-2 to TRBJ2-3; D is unresolved. Germline values: CDR1 SGHAT, CDR2 FQNNGV. Trimming removed 8 bases from V and 0 bases from J, with 9 bases in between. This CDR3 contains 13 residues. The CDR3 nucleotides read TGTGCCAGCGGGCTTCTAAGCACAGATACGCAGTATTTT. Amino acids: CASGLLSTDTQYF.